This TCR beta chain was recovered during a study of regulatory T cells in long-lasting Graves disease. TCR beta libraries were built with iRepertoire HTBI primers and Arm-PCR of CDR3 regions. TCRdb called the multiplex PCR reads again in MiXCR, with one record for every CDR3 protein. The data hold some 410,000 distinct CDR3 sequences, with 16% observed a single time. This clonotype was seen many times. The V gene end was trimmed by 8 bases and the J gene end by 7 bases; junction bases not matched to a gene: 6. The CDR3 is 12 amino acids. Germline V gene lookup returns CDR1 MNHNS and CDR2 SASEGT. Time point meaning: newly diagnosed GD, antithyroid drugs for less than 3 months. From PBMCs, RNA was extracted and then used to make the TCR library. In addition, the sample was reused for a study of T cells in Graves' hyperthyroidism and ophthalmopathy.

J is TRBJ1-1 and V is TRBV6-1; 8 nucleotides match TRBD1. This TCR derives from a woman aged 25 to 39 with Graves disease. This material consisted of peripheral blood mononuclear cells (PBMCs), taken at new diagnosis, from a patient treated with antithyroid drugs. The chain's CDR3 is CASGQGEGEAFF. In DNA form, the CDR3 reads TGTGCCAGCGGACAGGGAGAGGGTGAAGCTTTCTTT.